The sample holds many counts of the clone carrying this T cell receptor beta chain. This specimen comes from a study of T cells in Graves' hyperthyroidism and ophthalmopathy. Researchers amplified the TCR beta CDR3 regions from RNA transcripts. The HTBI set primed first-round TCR CDR3 RT-PCR. TCRdb re-called the multiplex PCR reads through MiXCR, storing one row per CDR3 protein. The sample includes roughly 700,000 distinct CDR3 sequences, just over 35% of them seen just once. The ends were cut back, 3 bases at V and 1 base at J, with 12 bases in the middle. The germline V gene has CDR1 ENHRY and CDR2 SYGVKD. The CDR3 is 16 amino acids.

The source of this sequence is a woman aged 40 to 55 with Graves' hyperthyroidism. This chain joins TRBV10-3 and TRBJ2-2, with a possible D match to TRBD1 (5 bases). Sample: blood. DNA for the CDR3: TGTGCCATCAGTGATCAAACCGGACAGAACACCGGGGAGCTGTTTTTT. Amino acid sequence: CAISDQTGQNTGELFF.